These T cell receptor beta chains were read from a single sample in a study of shared clonotypes between healthy human individuals. Method: immunoSEQ multiplex PCR; TCRdb's copy keeps in-frame clones and lacks some. This sample carries about 2.3 million clones, less than 95% of them seen once, and the ten largest clones take approximately 0.4%. The sequenced material came from naive CD4+ T cells from PBMCs. The receptors shown here come from a man between 18 and 35 years old in good health. Some clones in this sample may be carry-over from other donors' samples. Each CDR3 is given with its conserved first and last residue. A D gene is named only where the DNA matches it firmly. Clone size, where shown, is once, few, many, or a class for clones that have expanded.

TRBJ2-7 | . | TRBV7-3 | . | CASSKSAMTYEQYF | TGTGCCAGCAGCAAATCGGCTATGACCTACGAGCAGTACTTC
TRBJ2-3 | . | TRBV7-2 | TRBD1 | CASSLAGTADSTDTQYF | TGTGCCAGCAGCTTAGCGGGGACAGCAGATAGCACAGATACGCAGTATTTT
TRBJ2-5 | . | TRBV29-1 | . | CSGGLQETQYF | TGCAGCGGGGGACTCCAAGAGACCCAGTACTTC
TRBJ1-2 | . | TRBV9 | TRBD1 | CASSAIGQGGYTF | TGTGCCAGCAGCGCGATCGGACAGGGTGGCTACACCTTC
TRBJ1-2 | . | TRBV28 | . | CASSPPGYGYTF | TGTGCCAGCAGTCCCCCAGGGTATGGCTACACCTTC
TRBJ1-5 | . | TRBV27 | . | CASSPGGVQPQHF | TGTGCCAGCAGTCCGGGAGGGGTTCAGCCCCAGCATTTT
TRBJ1-1 | . | TRBV10-2 | . | CASSESRVSPINTEAFF | TGCGCCAGCAGTGAGTCGAGGGTGAGTCCTATAAACACTGAAGCTTTCTTT
TRBJ2-5 | . | TRBV7-6 | . | CASSLQRETQYF | TGTGCCAGCAGCTTACAGCGAGAGACCCAGTACTTC
TRBJ2-7 | once | TRBV5-1 | . | CASVGDSYYEQYF | TGCGCCAGCGTTGGGGACTCCTACTACGAGCAGTACTTC
TRBJ1-4 | . | TRBV9 | TRBD1 | CASSNSGTGTNEKLFF | TGTGCCAGCAGCAACTCCGGGACAGGGACTAATGAAAAACTGTTTTTT
TRBJ1-1 | . | TRBV6-5 | . | CASSYLRGRDAEAFF | TGTGCCAGCAGTTACTTGCGGGGGAGAGACGCTGAAGCTTTCTTT
TRBJ2-5 | few | TRBV5-1 | . | CASSLKGETQYF | TGCGCCAGCAGCTTGAAGGGGGAGACCCAGTACTTC
TRBJ2-7 | . | TRBV5-4 | . | CASSRDSRQVNNEQYF | TGTGCCAGCAGCCGCGATTCCCGTCAGGTAAACAACGAGCAGTACTTC
TRBJ2-6 | once | TRBV2 | . | CASSPDISGANVLTF | TGTGCCAGCAGTCCCGACATTTCTGGGGCCAACGTCCTGACTTTC
TRBJ2-3 | . | TRBV6-4 | . | CASSTGGTDTQYF | TGTGCCAGCAGTACCGGGGGCACAGATACGCAGTATTTT
TRBJ2-3 | once | TRBV27 | TRBD1 | CASSSLQGSSTDTQYF | TGTGCCAGCAGTTCCTTACAGGGGTCTAGCACAGATACGCAGTATTTT
TRBJ2-3 | . | TRBV7-8 | . | CASSFISGYTTDTQYF | TGTGCCAGCAGCTTTATTAGCGGCTATACCACAGATACGCAGTATTTT
TRBJ2-7 | . | TRBV11-2 | . | CASSLVSGQRYEQYF | TGTGCCAGCAGCTTAGTCTCCGGGCAGAGGTACGAGCAGTACTTC
TRBJ1-4 | . | TRBV6-1 | . | CATGRGTNEKLFF | TGTGCCACGGGGAGGGGAACTAATGAAAAACTGTTTTTT
TRBJ2-7 | . | TRBV21-1 | . | CASSIKGWQVDYEQYF | TGTGCCAGCAGCATAAAGGGTTGGCAGGTCGACTACGAGCAGTACTTC
TRBJ1-4 | . | TRBV28 | TRBD1 | CASSSAPDRFGKLFF | TGTGCCAGCAGTTCTGCCCCGGACAGGTTTGGAAAACTGTTTTTT
TRBJ1-1 | . | TRBV5-1 | . | CASSLVPYPVNTEAFF | TGCGCCAGCAGCTTGGTGCCGTACCCAGTGAACACTGAAGCTTTCTTT
TRBJ1-2 | . | TRBV6-6 | . | CAIKPGGPPGYTF | TGTGCCATCAAGCCGGGAGGCCCTCCTGGCTACACCTTC
TRBJ1-3 | . | TRBV28 | TRBD1 | CAGGDRLNPNTIYF | TGTGCCGGGGGGGACAGGCTAAATCCAAACACCATATATTTT
TRBJ2-7 | . | TRBV2 | TRBD2 | CASSVIAGAYEQYF | TGTGCCAGCAGTGTAATAGCGGGAGCATATGAGCAGTACTTC
TRBJ2-1 | . | TRBV19 | TRBD2 | CASSTSGTYNEQFF | TGTGCCAGTAGTACTAGCGGGACGTACAATGAGCAGTTCTTC
TRBJ2-5 | . | TRBV12-5 | TRBD2 | CASGLGTSGEETQYF | TGTGCTAGTGGTTTGGGTACTAGCGGGGAAGAGACCCAGTACTTC
TRBJ2-3 | . | TRBV6-1 | . | CASSRGGGDTQYF | TGTGCCAGCAGTCGGGGAGGGGGTGATACGCAGTATTTT
TRBJ1-3 | . | TRBV12-2 | . | CASRLAGESNHSGNTIYF | TGTGCAAGTCGCTTAGCGGGAGAGAGCAACCACTCTGGAAACACCATATATTTT
TRBJ1-1 | few | TRBV28 | TRBD1 | CASSLQGGGEAFF | TGTGCCAGCAGTCTCCAGGGGGGCGGTGAAGCTTTCTTT
TRBJ2-6 | . | TRBV5-1 | TRBD1 | CASSSGQPIASSGANVLTF | TGCGCCAGCAGCTCGGGACAGCCTATTGCCTCCTCTGGGGCCAACGTCCTGACTTTC
TRBJ2-3 | . | TRBV7-3 | TRBD2 | CASSLLAGADTQYF | TGTGCCAGCAGCCTTCTAGCGGGAGCAGATACGCAGTATTTT
TRBJ2-1 | . | TRBV29-1 | TRBD1 | CSVPRDRTHYNEQFF | TGCAGCGTTCCCCGGGACAGGACACATTACAATGAGCAGTTCTTC
TRBJ2-7 | . | TRBV7-9 | . | CASSLVQVSYEQYF | TGTGCCAGCAGCTTAGTCCAGGTTTCCTACGAGCAGTACTTC
TRBJ1-5 | . | TRBV7-2 | . | CASSLSRDQPQHF | TGTGCCAGCAGCTTGTCAAGAGATCAGCCCCAGCATTTT
TRBJ1-3 | . | TRBV6-5 | . | CASSPRGEWGNTIYF | TGTGCCAGCAGCCCCCGTGGGGAGTGGGGAAACACCATATATTTT